The rows below give T cell receptor beta chains drawn from one sample of a study of blood T cell repertoires in COVID-19. Sequenced by immunoSEQ multiplex PCR; TCRdb stores in-frame clones only, minus some. Of roughly 100,000 clones in the sample, less than 90% are singletons; the top ten hold roughly 6%. Specimen: peripheral blood. The source of these receptors is a human donor in a cohort sampled during active COVID-19. CDR3s include the opening cysteine and the closing phenylalanine or tryptophan. Each record gives: J gene, clone size, D gene, V gene, CDR3 length, CDR3 DNA, CDR3 protein. The D gene is left open where the match is weak. Clone size is given for some rows only: seen once, a few or many times, or a class if the clone is expanded.

TRBJ2-6 | - | - | TRBV5-6 | 15 | TGTGCCAGCAGCTTGGCCCTCTCTGGGGCCAACGTCCTGACTTTC | CASSLALSGANVLTF
TRBJ2-1 | - | TRBD2 | TRBV28 | 14 | TGTGCCAGCAGAGCGGGGGGCCGGTACAATGAGCAGTTCTTC | CASRAGGRYNEQFF
TRBJ1-5 | - | TRBD1 | TRBV6-5 | 15 | TGTGCCAGCAGTTTTACCCGGGACAGAAATCAGCCCCAGCATTTT | CASSFTRDRNQPQHF
TRBJ2-3 | - | - | TRBV13 | 16 | TGTGCCAGCAGCCCCGGGGGACTTCCTAGCACAGATACGCAGTATTTT | CASSPGGLPSTDTQYF
TRBJ2-7 | - | - | TRBV7-8 | 15 | TGTGCCAGCAGCTCAGACAGGCCACTATCCTACGAGCAGTACTTC | CASSSDRPLSYEQYF
TRBJ2-1 | - | TRBD2 | TRBV7-8 | 21 | TGTGCCAGCAGCCCGTACTACCTAGCTGAGCGGGAGTTTCCTGGGAACAATGAGCAGTTCTTC | CASSPYYLAEREFPGNNEQFF
TRBJ2-3 | - | - | TRBV10-3 | 15 | TGTGCCATCAGTGACCCCGGGGGAGCCTCGGATACGCAGTATTTT | CAISDPGGASDTQYF
TRBJ1-3 | - | - | TRBV5-4 | 13 | TGTGCCAGCAGCCATTCTAGTGGAAACACCATATATTTT | CASSHSSGNTIYF
TRBJ2-1 | - | - | TRBV28 | 11 | TGTGCCAGCAGTTACTACCATGAGCAGTTCTTC | CASSYYHEQFF
TRBJ1-1 | - | - | TRBV7-9 | 16 | TGTGCCAGCAGCTTAGCTTTGTCGGGTACGAACACTGAAGCTTTCTTT | CASSLALSGTNTEAFF
TRBJ2-1 | - | - | TRBV2 | 14 | TGTGCCAGCAGTCCTTCGAGAGCCTACAATGAGCAGTTCTTC | CASSPSRAYNEQFF
TRBJ2-1 | - | TRBD2 | TRBV5-4 | 17 | TGTGCCAGCAGCTTGGGTGGTTTCGGGGGGAGCCCCAATGAGCAGTTCTTC | CASSLGGFGGSPNEQFF
TRBJ2-3 | - | - | TRBV10-1 | 15 | TGCGCCAGCAGTGAACGGGTGGAGGGGACAGATACGCAGTATTTT | CASSERVEGTDTQYF
TRBJ1-2 | - | - | TRBV28 | 12 | TGTGCCAGCAGTCCTCACTACTATGGCTACACCTTC | CASSPHYYGYTF
TRBJ1-6 | - | TRBD1 | TRBV6-5 | 16 | TGTGCCAGCAGTTTCATAGGGGGCTACGCGGATTCACCCCTCCACTTT | CASSFIGGYADSPLHF
TRBJ1-2 | - | - | TRBV5-1 | 13 | TGCGCCAGCAGCTTGGATGGGGGGTTTGGCTACACCTTC | CASSLDGGFGYTF
TRBJ2-7 | once | TRBD1 | TRBV6-4 | 13 | TGTGCCAGCAGTGGGGACAGCTCCTACGAGCAGTACTTC | CASSGDSSYEQYF
TRBJ2-1 | once | - | TRBV13 | 15 | TGTGCCAGCAGCTTACGGCTAGCTGGAAGCAATGAGCAGTTCTTC | CASSLRLAGSNEQFF
TRBJ2-1 | - | - | TRBV5-4 | 14 | TGTGCCAGCAGCCCCCGGCAGGGGAGCGATGAGCAGTTCTTC | CASSPRQGSDEQFF
TRBJ1-2 | - | - | TRBV28 | 12 | TGTGCCAGCAGGGCCGGAGGAAAAGGCTACACCTTC | CASRAGGKGYTF
TRBJ1-2 | - | - | TRBV6-6 | 14 | TGTGCCAGCAGTTCCGGAGGGGCGGGCTATGGCTACACCTTC | CASSSGGAGYGYTF
TRBJ1-4 | once | - | TRBV10-2 | 13 | TGCGCCAGCAGCCTACAAGGCCCCGAGGAACTGTTTTTT | CASSLQGPEELFF
TRBJ1-1 | - | - | TRBV5-6 | 13 | TGTGCCAGCAGCTTGGTGTCCTCCACTGAAGCTTTCTTT | CASSLVSSTEAFF
TRBJ2-2 | - | - | TRBV9 | 16 | TGTGCCAGCAGCGTGACCACAGGACAGAACACCGGGGAGCTGTTTTTT | CASSVTTGQNTGELFF
TRBJ1-3 | once | - | TRBV28 | 13 | TGTGCCAGCACAGGGGTCACTGGAAACACCATATATTTT | CASTGVTGNTIYF
TRBJ2-1 | once | TRBD1 | TRBV29-1 | 15 | TGCAGCGTTCGCGCGACAGGGAGCTCCTACAATGAGCAGTTCTTC | CSVRATGSSYNEQFF
TRBJ1-2 | - | TRBD1 | TRBV4-2 | 16 | TGTGCCAGCAGACAGCAGACAGGGGGAGGTTCTGGAGGCTACACCTTC | CASRQQTGGGSGGYTF
TRBJ2-3 | - | TRBD1 | TRBV18 | 13 | TGTGCCAGCTACGTTACAGGGGAAGATACGCAGTATTTT | CASYVTGEDTQYF
TRBJ1-6 | - | TRBD1 | TRBV5-1 | 15 | TGCGCCAGCAGCTTGGGAGACAGGGGGAATTCACCCCTCCACTTT | CASSLGDRGNSPLHF